This T cell receptor (beta chain) was identified during a study of shared clonotypes between healthy human individuals. Deletions cut 4 bases from V and 2 bases from J, with 18 bases between. CDR1 and CDR2 (germline): SGHRS, YFSETQ. The CDR3 consists of 16 residues. This clone was counted at least ten times. All donors qualified as healthy HIV-negative adults and had experienced no recent acute infections or vaccinations. Genomic DNA for unsorted samples was obtained from around 94 million PBMCs. At a deep level, the assay was run. TCRdb's table, derived via immunoSEQ multiplex PCR, lists solely in-frame clones and lacks some. Here the sample spans under 600,000 clones, around three quarters being singletons.

The sample was PBMCs. The chain is built from TRBV5-1 and TRBJ1-1; TRBD1 is a possible D gene (5 bases). The clonotype originates from a woman aged 40 to 49 in good health. Some clones in this sample may be carry-over from other donors' samples. The CDR3 DNA sequence: TGCGCCAGCAGCCGAGCATCGGGACCGAGAAACACTGAAGCTTTCTTT. It specifies CASSRASGPRNTEAFF.